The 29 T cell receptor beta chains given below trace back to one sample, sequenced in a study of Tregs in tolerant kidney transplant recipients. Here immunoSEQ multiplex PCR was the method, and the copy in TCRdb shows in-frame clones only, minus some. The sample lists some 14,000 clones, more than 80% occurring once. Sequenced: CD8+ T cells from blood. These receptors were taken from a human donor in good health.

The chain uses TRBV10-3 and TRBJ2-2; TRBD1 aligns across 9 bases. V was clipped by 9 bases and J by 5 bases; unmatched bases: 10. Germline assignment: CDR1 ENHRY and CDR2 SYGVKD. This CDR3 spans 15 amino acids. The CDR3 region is CAMWTGQGLTGELFF. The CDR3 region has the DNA TGTGCCATGTGGACGGGACAGGGTTTAACCGGGGAGCTGTTTTTT.

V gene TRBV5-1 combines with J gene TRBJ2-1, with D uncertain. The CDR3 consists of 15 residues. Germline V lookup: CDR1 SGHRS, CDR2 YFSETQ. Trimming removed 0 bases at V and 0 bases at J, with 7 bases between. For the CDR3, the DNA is TGCGCCAGCAGCTTGGCGCTGGGCTCCTACAATGAGCAGTTCTTC. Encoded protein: CASSLALGSYNEQFF.

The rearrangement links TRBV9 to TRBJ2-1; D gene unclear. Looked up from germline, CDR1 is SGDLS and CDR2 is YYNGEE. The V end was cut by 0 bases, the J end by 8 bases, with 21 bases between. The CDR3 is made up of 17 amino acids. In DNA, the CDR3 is TGTGCCAGCAGCGTAGCTGGGTCTTTGTCTTTGGCGGATGAGCAGTTCTTC. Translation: CASSVAGSLSLADEQFF.

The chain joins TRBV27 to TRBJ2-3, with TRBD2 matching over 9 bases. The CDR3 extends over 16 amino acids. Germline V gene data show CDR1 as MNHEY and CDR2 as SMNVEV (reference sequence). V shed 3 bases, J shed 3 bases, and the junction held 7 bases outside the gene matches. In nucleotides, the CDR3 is TGTGCCAGCAGTTTGTTAGCGGGGGCCCCAACAGATACGCAGTATTTT. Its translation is CASSLLAGAPTDTQYF.

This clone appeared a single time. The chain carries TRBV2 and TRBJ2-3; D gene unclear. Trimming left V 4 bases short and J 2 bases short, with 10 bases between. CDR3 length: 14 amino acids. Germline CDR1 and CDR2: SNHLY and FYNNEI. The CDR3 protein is CASSARQYTDTQYF. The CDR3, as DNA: TGTGCCAGCAGTGCCAGACAATACACAGATACGCAGTATTTT.

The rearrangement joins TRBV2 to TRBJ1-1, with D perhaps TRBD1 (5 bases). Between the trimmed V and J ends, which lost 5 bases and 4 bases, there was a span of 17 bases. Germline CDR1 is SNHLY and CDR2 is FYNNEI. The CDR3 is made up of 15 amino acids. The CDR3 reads CASSPWVSGGTEAFF. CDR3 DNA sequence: TGTGCCAGCAGTCCCTGGGTCTCGGGGGGCACTGAAGCTTTCTTT.

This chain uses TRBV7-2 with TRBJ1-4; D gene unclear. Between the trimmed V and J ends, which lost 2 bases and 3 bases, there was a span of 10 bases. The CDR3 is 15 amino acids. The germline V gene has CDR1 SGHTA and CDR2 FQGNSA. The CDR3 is CASSLLGGANEKLFF. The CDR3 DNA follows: TGTGCCAGCAGCTTACTGGGTGGGGCTAATGAAAAACTGTTTTTT.

DNA for the CDR3: TGTGCCTGGAGGGGGACTAGCACCCCTTACAATGAGCAGTTCTTC. Protein product: CAWRGTSTPYNEQFF. The chain combines TRBV30 with TRBJ2-1, with 9 bases fitting TRBD2. Germline CDR1 GTSNPN, CDR2 SVGIG (reference sequence). This CDR3 has 15 amino acids. Losses at the gene ends were 3 bases for V and 4 bases for J; bases not matched to a gene: 7.

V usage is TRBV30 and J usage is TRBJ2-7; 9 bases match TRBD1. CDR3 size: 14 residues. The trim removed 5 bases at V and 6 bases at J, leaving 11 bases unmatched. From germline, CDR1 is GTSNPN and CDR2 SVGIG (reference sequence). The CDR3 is CAWRLPGQGIEQYF. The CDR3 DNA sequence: TGTGCCTGGCGATTACCGGGACAGGGAATCGAGCAGTACTTC.

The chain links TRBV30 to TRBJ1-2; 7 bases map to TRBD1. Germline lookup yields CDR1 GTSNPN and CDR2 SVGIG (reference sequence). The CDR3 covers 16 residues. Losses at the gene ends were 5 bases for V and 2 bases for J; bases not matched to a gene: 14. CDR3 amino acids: CAWGGHRGVGNYGYTF. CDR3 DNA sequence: TGTGCCTGGGGTGGCCACAGGGGAGTTGGGAACTATGGCTACACCTTC. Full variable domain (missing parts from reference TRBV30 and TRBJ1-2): SQTIHQWPATLVQPVGSPLSLECTVEGTSNPNLYWYRQAAGRGLQLLFYSVGIGQISSEVPQNLSASRPQDRQFILSSKKLLLSDSGFYLCAWGGHRGVGNYGYTFGSGTRLTVV.

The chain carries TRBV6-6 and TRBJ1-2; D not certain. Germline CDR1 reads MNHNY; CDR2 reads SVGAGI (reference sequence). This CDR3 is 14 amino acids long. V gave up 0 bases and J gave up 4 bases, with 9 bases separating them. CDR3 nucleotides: TGTGCCAGCAGTTACTCGTCGGCAGGCTATGGCTACACCTTC. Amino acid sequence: CASSYSSAGYGYTF.

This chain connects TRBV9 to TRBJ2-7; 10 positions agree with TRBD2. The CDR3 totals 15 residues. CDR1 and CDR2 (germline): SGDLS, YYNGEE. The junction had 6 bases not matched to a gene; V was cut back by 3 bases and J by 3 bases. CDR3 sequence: CASSARTSGLYEQYF. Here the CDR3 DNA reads TGTGCCAGCAGCGCTCGGACTAGCGGCCTCTACGAGCAGTACTTC.

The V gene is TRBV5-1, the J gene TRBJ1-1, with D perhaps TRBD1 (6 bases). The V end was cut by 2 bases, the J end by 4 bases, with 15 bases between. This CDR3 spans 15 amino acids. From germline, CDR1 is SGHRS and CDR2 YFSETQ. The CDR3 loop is CASSLLIPGATEAFF. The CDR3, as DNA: TGCGCCAGCAGCTTATTGATCCCAGGGGCCACTGAAGCTTTCTTT.

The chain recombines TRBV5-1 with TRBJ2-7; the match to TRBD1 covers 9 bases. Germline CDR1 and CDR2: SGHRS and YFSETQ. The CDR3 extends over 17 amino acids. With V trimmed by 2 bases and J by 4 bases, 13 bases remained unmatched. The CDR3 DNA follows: TGCGCCAGCAGCTTAGACCCCGGGACAGGGTTTGGATACGAGCAGTACTTC. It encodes CASSLDPGTGFGYEQYF.

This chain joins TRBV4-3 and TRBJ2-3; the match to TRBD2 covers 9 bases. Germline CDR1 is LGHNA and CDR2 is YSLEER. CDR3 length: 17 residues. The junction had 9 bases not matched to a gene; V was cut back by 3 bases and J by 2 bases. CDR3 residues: CASSHIRSGGITDTQYF. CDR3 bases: TGCGCCAGCAGCCATATCCGTAGCGGGGGAATCACAGATACGCAGTATTTT.

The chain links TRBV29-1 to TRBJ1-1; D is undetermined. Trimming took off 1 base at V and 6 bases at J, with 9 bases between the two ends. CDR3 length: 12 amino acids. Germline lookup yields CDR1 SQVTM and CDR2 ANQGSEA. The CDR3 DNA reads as TGCAGCGTTGAAGGATCAGAACCTGAAGCTTTCTTT. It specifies CSVEGSEPEAFF.

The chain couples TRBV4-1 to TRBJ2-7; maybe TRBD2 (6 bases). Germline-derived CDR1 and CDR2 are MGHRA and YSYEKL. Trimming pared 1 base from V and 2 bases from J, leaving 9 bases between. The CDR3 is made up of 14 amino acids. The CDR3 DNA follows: TGCGCCAGCAGCCAAGTAACGGGGGCCTACGAGCAGTACTTC. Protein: CASSQVTGAYEQYF.

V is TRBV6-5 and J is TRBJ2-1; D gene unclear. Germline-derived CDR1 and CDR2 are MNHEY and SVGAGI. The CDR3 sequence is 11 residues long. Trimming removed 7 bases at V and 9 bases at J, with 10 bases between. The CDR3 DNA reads TGTGCCAGCATTCGAAGCCTTGAGCAGTTCTTC. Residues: CASIRSLEQFF.

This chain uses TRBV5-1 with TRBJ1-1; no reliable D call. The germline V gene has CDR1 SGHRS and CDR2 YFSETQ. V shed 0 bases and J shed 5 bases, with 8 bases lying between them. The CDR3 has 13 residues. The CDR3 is CASSLVKGTEAFF. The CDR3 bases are TGCGCCAGCAGCTTGGTAAAAGGGACTGAAGCTTTCTTT.

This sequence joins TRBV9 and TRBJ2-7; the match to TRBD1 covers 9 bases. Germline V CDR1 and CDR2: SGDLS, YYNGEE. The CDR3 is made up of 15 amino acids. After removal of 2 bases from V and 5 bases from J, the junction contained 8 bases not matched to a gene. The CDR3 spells CASSVEGTGKDEQYF. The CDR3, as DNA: TGTGCCAGCAGCGTGGAAGGGACAGGGAAGGACGAGCAGTACTTC.

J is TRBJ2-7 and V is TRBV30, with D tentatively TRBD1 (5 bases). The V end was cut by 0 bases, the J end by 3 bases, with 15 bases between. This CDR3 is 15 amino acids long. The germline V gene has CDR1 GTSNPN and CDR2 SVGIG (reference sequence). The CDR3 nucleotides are TGTGCCTGGAGTGTGGGCCCGGAAGGGGACTACGAGCAGTACTTC. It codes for CAWSVGPEGDYEQYF.

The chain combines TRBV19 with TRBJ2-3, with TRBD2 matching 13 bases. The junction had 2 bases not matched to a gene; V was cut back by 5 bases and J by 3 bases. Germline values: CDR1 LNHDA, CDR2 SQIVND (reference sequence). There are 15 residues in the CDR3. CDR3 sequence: CASSWTSGRTDTQYF. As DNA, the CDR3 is TGTGCCAGTAGTTGGACTAGCGGGAGAACAGATACGCAGTATTTT.

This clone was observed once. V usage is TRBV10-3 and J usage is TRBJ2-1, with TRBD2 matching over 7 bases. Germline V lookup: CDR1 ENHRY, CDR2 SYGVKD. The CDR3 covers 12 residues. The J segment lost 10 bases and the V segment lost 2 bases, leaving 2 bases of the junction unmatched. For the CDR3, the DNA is TGTGCCATCAGTGAGCTGGGGGGGGAGCAGTTCTTC. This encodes CAISELGGEQFF.

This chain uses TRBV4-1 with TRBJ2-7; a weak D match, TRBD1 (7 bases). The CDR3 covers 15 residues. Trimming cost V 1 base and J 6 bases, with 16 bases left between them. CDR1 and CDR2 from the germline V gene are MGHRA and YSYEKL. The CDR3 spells CASSQVPGGRREQYF. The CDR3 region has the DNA TGCGCCAGCAGCCAAGTTCCAGGGGGGCGACGCGAGCAGTACTTC.

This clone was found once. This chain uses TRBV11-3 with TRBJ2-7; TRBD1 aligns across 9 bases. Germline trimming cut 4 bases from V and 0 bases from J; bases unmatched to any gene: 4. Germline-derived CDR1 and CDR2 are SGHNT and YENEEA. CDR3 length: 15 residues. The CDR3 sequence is CASSSRDRDSYEQYF. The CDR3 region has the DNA TGTGCCAGCAGCTCCCGGGACAGGGACTCCTACGAGCAGTACTTC.

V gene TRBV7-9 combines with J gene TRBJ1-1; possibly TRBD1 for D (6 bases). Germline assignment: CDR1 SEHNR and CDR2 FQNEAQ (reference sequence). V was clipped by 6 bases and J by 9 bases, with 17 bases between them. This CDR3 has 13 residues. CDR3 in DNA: TGTGCCAGCAGGCCTCACAGGGATCTTCAAGCTTTCTTT. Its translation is CASRPHRDLQAFF.

DNA for the CDR3: TGTGCCAGCAGCTTAAGGGCAGGGCCGAACACTGAAGCTTTCTTT. Translating it yields CASSLRAGPNTEAFF. The chain employs TRBV11-3 and TRBJ1-1, with D maybe TRBD1 (5 bases). CDR3 length: 15 residues. V was trimmed by 2 bases and J by 1 base, leaving 11 bases between them. Germline V gene data show CDR1 as SGHNT and CDR2 as YENEEA.

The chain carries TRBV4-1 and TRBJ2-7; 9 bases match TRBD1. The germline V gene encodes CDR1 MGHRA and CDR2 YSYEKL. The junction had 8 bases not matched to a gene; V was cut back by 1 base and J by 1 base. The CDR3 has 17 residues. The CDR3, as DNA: TGCGCCAGCAGCCAAGGGACAACGGACAGGGGTTCCTACGAGCAGTACTTC. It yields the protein CASSQGTTDRGSYEQYF.

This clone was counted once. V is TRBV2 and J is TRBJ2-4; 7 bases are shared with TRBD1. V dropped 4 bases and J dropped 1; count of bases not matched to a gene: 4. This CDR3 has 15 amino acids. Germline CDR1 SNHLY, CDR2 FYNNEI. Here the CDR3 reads CASSGQQGAKNIQYF. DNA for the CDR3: TGTGCCAGCAGTGGGCAACAGGGGGCCAAAAACATTCAGTACTTC.